Listed below are T cell receptor beta chains from one sample, sequenced in a study of cytomegalovirus exposure and HLA in healthy donors. Some clones are missing from TCRdb's copy, which holds only in-frame ones; the method was immunoSEQ multiplex PCR. The sample holds 60,000 to 65,000 clones. Sequenced: PBMCs. These receptors originate from a woman aged 18-29 years in good health and CMV-seronegative. Each CDR3 is given with its conserved first and last residue. A D gene is named only where the DNA matches it firmly.

j_call	v_call	d_call	cdr3_aa	cdr3_nt
TRBJ2-2	TRBV4-1	NA	CASSRTLGGNTGELFF	TGCGCCAGCAGCCGCACTCTCGGGGGAAACACCGGGGAGCTGTTTTTT
TRBJ1-1	TRBV27	TRBD1	CASSLRPPRTGNTEAFF	TGTGCCAGCAGTTTACGACCCCCACGGACAGGGAACACTGAAGCTTTCTTT
TRBJ2-1	TRBV7-3	NA	CASSHGQAGNEQFF	TGTGCCAGCAGCCATGGACAGGCGGGGAATGAGCAGTTCTTC
TRBJ2-5	TRBV9	NA	CASRAIQETQYF	TGTGCCAGCAGAGCAATCCAAGAGACCCAGTACTTC
TRBJ1-1	TRBV7-6	NA	CASSFGGKVTEAFF	TGTGCCAGCAGCTTTGGGGGCAAGGTCACTGAAGCTTTCTTT
TRBJ2-5	TRBV5-1	NA	CASSLMSSRETQYF	TGCGCCAGCAGCTTAATGTCTAGCCGAGAGACCCAGTACTTC
TRBJ2-7	TRBV7-9	NA	CASSSRGGIYEQYF	TGTGCCAGCAGCTCCCGGGGAGGAATATACGAGCAGTACTTC
TRBJ2-7	TRBV4-1	TRBD2	CASSLTSGGYEQYF	TGCGCCAGCAGCCTTACTAGCGGGGGATACGAGCAGTACTTC
TRBJ2-7	TRBV25-1	TRBD2	CASSESGGISYEQYF	TGTGCCAGCAGTGAATCGGGAGGGATCTCCTACGAGCAGTACTTC
TRBJ2-7	TRBV4-2	TRBD1	CASSLDGQGYYEQYF	TGTGCCAGCAGCCTCGACGGACAGGGCTACTACGAGCAGTACTTC